These 25 T cell receptor beta chains share one sample of origin, sequenced in a study of CD8 T cells in acute hepatitis C reinfection. Sequenced by immunoSEQ multiplex PCR; TCRdb stores in-frame clones only, minus some. The sample consists of about 38,000 clones, just under 90% of them appearing once. The sample's time point: naive CD8 control sorted from an acute-time-point sample. The sequenced material came from naive CD8+ T cells from PBMCs. Every receptor here comes from a man younger than 45 with chronic hepatitis C.

The chain carries TRBV5-6 and TRBJ2-7; no definite D call. Trimming shortened V by 0 bases and J by 2 bases, and 12 bases separated the two germline ends. CDR1 and CDR2 (germline): SGHDT, YYEEEE. CDR3 length: 15 residues. CDR3 nucleotides: TGTGCCAGCAGCTTGGGCGGACGAGGCCCCTACGAGCAGTACTTC. Its protein product is CASSLGGRGPYEQYF.

The genes are TRBV19 and TRBJ2-1; D remains unclear. This CDR3 comprises 15 residues. The germline V and J ends were trimmed by 4 bases and 3 bases, with 13 bases remaining between them. Germline V lookup: CDR1 LNHDA, CDR2 SQIVND (reference sequence). CDR3: CASSNRGRDYNEQFF. Written as DNA, the CDR3 is TGTGCCAGTAGTAATCGTGGACGAGACTACAATGAGCAGTTCTTC. The full variable domain, with the rest looked up from reference TRBV19 and TRBJ2-1, is DGGITQSPKYLFRKEGQNVTLSCEQNLNHDAMYWYRQDPGQGLRLIYYSQIVNDFQKGDIAEGYSVSREKKESFPLTVTSAQKNPTAFYLCASSNRGRDYNEQFFGPGTRLTVL.

CDR3 sequence: CASSPTAQDTQYF. The CDR3 coding sequence is TGTGCCAGCAGTCCGACGGCGCAGGATACGCAGTATTTT. This chain uses TRBV27 with TRBJ2-3; D gene uncertain. V was trimmed by 5 bases and J by 6 bases, leaving 12 bases between them. CDR1 and CDR2 from the germline V gene are MNHEY and SMNVEV (reference sequence). The CDR3 has 13 residues.

CDR3 nucleotide sequence: TGCAGCGTTGTATGGGATGTCGGGGAGCTGTTTTTT. Translating it yields CSVVWDVGELFF. J is TRBJ2-2 and V is TRBV29-1; D unresolved. The V gene lost 4 bases and the J gene lost 7 bases, with 10 bases spanning the gap. Per germline, CDR1 SQVTM and CDR2 ANQGSEA. There are 12 residues in the CDR3.

V and J are TRBV15 and TRBJ1-5, with TRBD1 matching over 9 bases. With 5 bases clipped from V and 7 bases from J, the junction kept 9 bases outside the gene matches. The CDR3 covers 15 residues. CDR1 and CDR2 (germline): LNHNV, YYDKDF (reference sequence). For the CDR3, the DNA is TGTGCCACCAGCTGGACACAGGGGGCTGGACAGCCCCAGCATTTT. This translates into CATSWTQGAGQPQHF.

The J gene is TRBJ1-1, the V gene TRBV27, with D possibly TRBD1 on 5 matching bases. V dropped 3 bases and J dropped 8 bases, with 16 bases sitting between them. The CDR3 loop spans 14 amino acids. The germline V gene encodes CDR1 MNHEY and CDR2 SMNVEV (reference sequence). In nucleotides, the CDR3 is TGTGCCAGCAGTTTTGACCCCCAACAGGTCGAAGCTTTCTTT. Translation: CASSFDPQQVEAFF.

This chain joins TRBV19 and TRBJ2-7; D is tentatively TRBD1 or TRBD2 (5 bases each). The CDR3 consists of 13 residues. The V end was cut by 5 bases, the J end by 7 bases, with 15 bases between. Germline V gives CDR1 LNHDA, CDR2 SQIVND (reference sequence). CDR3 loop: CASSPGTRGEQYF. The DNA of the CDR3 is TGTGCCAGTAGTCCCGGGACCCGAGGAGAGCAGTACTTC.

V gene TRBV4-1 combines with J gene TRBJ2-7, with 7 bases fitting TRBD1. With V trimmed by 1 base and J by 4 bases, 16 bases remained unmatched. Germline CDR1 is MGHRA and CDR2 is YSYEKL. The CDR3 runs to 18 residues. This chain's CDR3 is CASSQVSVSRQGVYEQYF. The DNA of the CDR3 is TGCGCCAGCAGCCAAGTTTCCGTTTCGAGACAGGGTGTATACGAGCAGTACTTC.

The DNA for the CDR3 is TGTGCCAGCAGCAAAGGACCTAGCGGGTCCGACAATGAGCAGTTCTTC. Translation gives CASSKGPSGSDNEQFF. The J gene is TRBJ2-1, the V gene TRBV21-1; the table's D gene call, TRBD2, was not cross checked with the DNA. TRBV21-1 is classified as a pseudogene. This CDR3 comprises 16 residues.

The V gene is TRBV7-9, the J gene TRBJ2-7; D is ambiguous. Germline loops: CDR1 SEHNR, CDR2 FQNEAQ (reference sequence). The CDR3 extends over 14 amino acids. Trimming took off 5 bases at V and 2 bases at J, with 13 bases between the two ends. The CDR3 region has the DNA TGTGCCAGCAGCCCCAGGACCGACCCCTACGAGCAGTACTTC. Translating it yields CASSPRTDPYEQYF.

This clone showed up just once. The rearrangement joins TRBV27 to TRBJ2-7; D is possibly TRBD1 or TRBD2 (5 bases each). CDR1 is MNHEY and CDR2 is SMNVEV in the germline V gene (reference sequence). This CDR3 spans 16 amino acids. V was clipped by 8 bases and J by 0 bases, with 20 bases between them. CDR3: CASGSQGTGSSYEQYF. In DNA, the CDR3 is TGTGCCAGCGGATCCCAGGGAACTGGGAGCTCCTACGAGCAGTACTTC.

CDR3 DNA sequence: TGTGCCAGCAGTTTCGCGGGCCCGTCCGAGCAGTACTTC. Its protein product is CASSFAGPSEQYF. The rearrangement joins TRBV28 to TRBJ2-7; D possibly corresponds to TRBD2 (5 bases). The CDR3 has 13 amino acids. Trimming took off 3 bases at V and 6 bases at J, with 12 bases between the two ends. Germline loops: CDR1 MDHEN, CDR2 SYDVKM.

The chain recombines TRBV6-1 with TRBJ2-7; 7 nucleotides agree with TRBD2. The junction had 11 bases not matched to a gene; V was cut back by 0 bases and J by 3 bases. The germline V gene encodes CDR1 MNHNS and CDR2 SASEGT. The CDR3 runs 17 residues. CDR3 bases: TGTGCCAGCAGTGAAGCGCGGGGGACTGTAGGACTCTACGAGCAGTACTTC. This sequence encodes CASSEARGTVGLYEQYF.

The V call is TRBV4-3, the J call TRBJ2-1, with 13 bases matching TRBD2. With V trimmed by 6 bases and J by 9 bases, 5 bases remained unmatched. CDR1 LGHNA and CDR2 YSLEER come from the germline V gene. This CDR3 has 14 amino acids. The CDR3, as DNA: TGCGCCAGCAGTTCTGGACTAGCGGGGGTTGAGCAGTTCTTC. Protein: CASSSGLAGVEQFF.

This clone appeared a single time. This chain links TRBV11-2 with TRBJ1-4; D remains unclear. Germline loops: CDR1 SGHAT, CDR2 FQNNGV. Between the trimmed V and J ends, which lost 3 bases and 4 bases, there was a span of 0 bases. The length of the CDR3 is 11 residues. The CDR3: CASSFNEKLFF. CDR3 in DNA: TGTGCCAGCAGCTTTAATGAAAAACTGTTTTTT. Supplemented by reference TRBV11-2 and TRBJ1-4, the full variable domain reads EAGVAQSPRYKIIEKRQSVAFWCNPISGHATLYWYQQILGQGPKLLIQFQNNGVVDDSQLPKDRFSAERLKGVDSTLKIQPAKLEDSAVYLCASSFNEKLFFGSGTQLSVL.

The chain employs TRBV15 and TRBJ2-5; D not certain. The germline gives CDR1 LNHNV, CDR2 YYDKDF (reference sequence). The CDR3 has 15 amino acids. V lost 0 bases and J lost 2, with 10 bases in between. CDR3 DNA sequence: TGTGCCACCAGCAGAGATCCCGGGTCGCAAGAGACCCAGTACTTC. The encoded protein is CATSRDPGSQETQYF.

The CDR3 reads CASSSGGGFNYGYTF. The CDR3, as DNA: TGTGCCAGCAGCTCTGGGGGGGGCTTTAACTATGGCTACACCTTC. V is TRBV11-2 and J is TRBJ1-2; TRBD1 is a possible D gene (6 bases). The V end was cut by 4 bases, the J end by 1 base, with 13 bases between. The CDR3 is made up of 15 amino acids. Germline-derived CDR1 and CDR2 are SGHAT and FQNNGV. The variable domain in full, completed from reference TRBV11-2 and TRBJ1-2, reads EAGVAQSPRYKIIEKRQSVAFWCNPISGHATLYWYQQILGQGPKLLIQFQNNGVVDDSQLPKDRFSAERLKGVDSTLKIQPAKLEDSAVYLCASSSGGGFNYGYTFGSGTRLTVV.

The J gene is TRBJ2-3, the V gene TRBV5-1, with D hard to call. Trimming took off 4 bases at V and 0 bases at J, with 12 bases between the two ends. Germline-derived CDR1 and CDR2 are SGHRS and YFSETQ. The CDR3 consists of 15 residues. The CDR3 nucleotides read TGCGCCAGCAGCCCCGAAGTAACTAGCACAGATACGCAGTATTTT. Encoded protein: CASSPEVTSTDTQYF.

The chain joins TRBV2 to TRBJ1-4, with 8 bases that match TRBD1. V gave up 6 bases and J gave up 2 bases; unmatched junction bases: 11. Germline CDR1 SNHLY, CDR2 FYNNEI. The CDR3 extends over 17 amino acids. The CDR3 is CASRPGQVFLTNEKLFF. CDR3 in DNA: TGTGCCAGCAGGCCGGGACAGGTCTTTTTGACTAATGAAAAACTGTTTTTT. Full variable domain (missing parts from reference TRBV2 and TRBJ1-4): EPEVTQTPSHQVTQMGQEVILRCVPISNHLYFYWYRQILGQKVEFLVSFYNNEISEKSEIFDDQFSVERPDGSNFTLKIRSTKLEDSAMYFCASRPGQVFLTNEKLFFGSGTQLSVL.

This clone has just one count. The rearrangement links TRBV13 to TRBJ2-7; D may correspond to TRBD1 or TRBD2 (5 bases each). CDR3 length: 14 amino acids. CDR1 and CDR2 (germline): PRHDT, FYEKMQ (reference sequence). V was pared by 4 bases and J by 4 bases, with 14 bases between. This CDR3 reads CASSWGSTIYEQYF. In DNA, the CDR3 is TGTGCCAGCAGCTGGGGGTCGACTATTTACGAGCAGTACTTC. The full variable domain, rest sourced from reference TRBV13 and TRBJ2-7, is AAGVIQSPRHLIKEKRETATLKCYPIPRHDTVYWYQQGPGQDPQFLISFYEKMQSDKGSIPDRFSAQQFSDYHSELNMSSLELGDSALYFCASSWGSTIYEQYFGPGTRLTVT.

The chain recombines TRBV6-1 with TRBJ1-2; D is ambiguous. Germline V lookup: CDR1 MNHNS, CDR2 SASEGT. V lost 8 bases and J 6 bases, leaving 22 bases between the germline ends. The CDR3 runs 15 residues. DNA for the CDR3: TGTGCCAGCGGCCCGGGCCGCTCTTACATGGATGGCTACACCTTC. Residues: CASGPGRSYMDGYTF.

The gene calls are TRBV27 and TRBJ2-7; TRBD2 matches 7 bases. Germline V gene sequence: CDR1 MNHEY, CDR2 SMNVEV (reference sequence). The V and J ends lost 3 bases and 6 bases, in that order; junction bases with no gene match: 11. The CDR3 totals 15 residues. CDR3 region: CASSFGGAGTGEQYF. The CDR3 DNA is TGTGCCAGCAGTTTCGGGGGAGCGGGGACGGGCGAGCAGTACTTC.

The chain combines TRBV7-2 with TRBJ2-2, with D possibly matching TRBD2 (5 bases). The V gene lost 0 bases and the J gene lost 6 bases, with 17 bases spanning the gap. The CDR3 covers 17 residues. Germline V lookup: CDR1 SGHTA, CDR2 FQGNSA. CDR3 in DNA: TGTGCCAGCAGCTTAGCAAGGACCCTAAGCGGAGCCGGGGAGCTGTTTTTT. This codes for CASSLARTLSGAGELFF.

V and J are TRBV7-6 and TRBJ2-1, with D tentatively TRBD1 (6 bases). Germline V gives CDR1 SGHVS, CDR2 FNYEAQ. Between the trimmed V and J ends, which lost 5 bases and 4 bases, there was a span of 9 bases. The CDR3 spans 13 residues. The CDR3 spells CASSVDRYNEQFF. In DNA form, the CDR3 reads TGTGCCAGCAGCGTGGACAGATACAATGAGCAGTTCTTC. The full variable domain, in which reference TRBV7-6 and TRBJ2-1 provide the parts outside the CDR3, is GAGVSQSPRYKVTKRGQDVALRCDPISGHVSLYWYRQALGQGPEFLTYFNYEAQQDKSGLPNDRFSAERPEGSISTLTIQRTEQRDSAMYRCASSVDRYNEQFFGPGTRLTVL.

This chain uses TRBV6-1 with TRBJ2-5; TRBD1 matches 7 bases. This CDR3 has 16 residues. The V and J ends lost 3 bases and 0 bases, in that order; junction bases with no gene match: 7. Germline V gene lookup returns CDR1 MNHNS and CDR2 SASEGT. This CDR3 is CASSDLQGTNQETQYF. The CDR3 DNA reads TGTGCCAGCAGTGATTTACAGGGGACCAACCAAGAGACCCAGTACTTC.